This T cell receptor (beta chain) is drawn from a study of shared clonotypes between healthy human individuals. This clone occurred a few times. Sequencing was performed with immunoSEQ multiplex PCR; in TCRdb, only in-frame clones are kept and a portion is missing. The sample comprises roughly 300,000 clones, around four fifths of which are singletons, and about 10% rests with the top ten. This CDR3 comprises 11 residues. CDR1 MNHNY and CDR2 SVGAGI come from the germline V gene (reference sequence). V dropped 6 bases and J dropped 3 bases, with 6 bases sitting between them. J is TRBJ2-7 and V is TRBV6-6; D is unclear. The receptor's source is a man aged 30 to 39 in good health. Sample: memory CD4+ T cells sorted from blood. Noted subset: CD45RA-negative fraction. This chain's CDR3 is CASRASYEQYF. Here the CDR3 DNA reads TGTGCCAGCAGAGCTAGCTACGAGCAGTACTTC.